Sequencing of this TCR beta chain was carried out in a study of T cell responses to AZD1222 COVID-19 vaccine. Study-wide results and caveats: When two AZD1222 doses had been given, Spike-specific TCR breadth and depth rose.

This table comes from immunoSEQ multiplex PCR, and its TCRdb copy is limited to in-frame clones, with some not included. The table lists fewer than 150,000 clones, more than 75% of them singletons. Regarding this clone: As yet, its antigen is unknown.

In germline, CDR1 is SEHNR, CDR2 FQNEAQ (reference sequence). V gave up 5 bases and J gave up 6 bases; unmatched junction bases: 7. This CDR3 has 15 amino acids. The sequence came from an adult in good health. The genes are TRBV7-9 and TRBJ1-6, with 7 bases lining up with TRBD1. The sample was peripheral blood, taken on day 0 of AZD1222 vaccination. This CDR3 is CASSPRQGSNSPLHF. The DNA for the CDR3 is TGTGCCAGCAGCCCCCGACAGGGTAGTAATTCACCCCTCCACTTT.